A selection of T cell receptor beta chains follows, all from one sample in a study of T cell changes during pregnancy in multiple sclerosis. The assay was immunoSEQ multiplex PCR, and TCRdb's table has in-frame clones only and misses some. The repertoire holds some 41,000 clones, with 80% to 90% as singletons. The specimen was CD4+ T cells from peripheral blood mononuclear cells, collected after pregnancy. The receptor source for this set is a female donor with multiple sclerosis, enrolled in a pregnancy study. Both conserved end residues are part of each CDR3.

v_gene: TRBV2
CDR3aa: CASNPGQASLPLHF

v_gene: TRBV30
CDR3aa: CAWRSAGGPDTQYF

v_gene: TRBV11-2
CDR3aa: CASSSVAGGYYNEQFF

v_gene: TRBV9
CDR3aa: CASSVAHGYGYTF

v_gene: TRBV5-8
CDR3aa: CASSLGDRAGDEQFF

v_gene: TRBV27
CDR3aa: CASSSAGVGKPGYTF

v_gene: TRBV6-1
CDR3aa: CASSEARGRGRTGELFF

v_gene: TRBV5-4
CDR3aa: CASSVGGSPTYNEQFF

v_gene: TRBV5-5
CDR3aa: CASSLETANTGELFF

v_gene: TRBV6-4
CDR3aa: CASSNGGGGAEETQYF

v_gene: TRBV19
CDR3aa: CASSMGQGDPPQHF

v_gene: TRBV27
CDR3aa: CASSPQGGQGLFF

v_gene: TRBV5-1
CDR3aa: CASGRTGISDTEAFF

v_gene: TRBV5-6
CDR3aa: CASSLRGGLAYEQYF

v_gene: TRBV29-1
CDR3aa: CSVLGTSGSTDTQYF

v_gene: TRBV19
CDR3aa: CASSAGTGVPPPYEQYF

v_gene: TRBV18
CDR3aa: CASSPPNIDTQYF

v_gene: TRBV30
CDR3aa: CAWSTSGLYNEQFF

v_gene: TRBV5-5
CDR3aa: CASSWGQGTYGYTF

v_gene: TRBV7-3
CDR3aa: CASGGTGGGELFF

v_gene: TRBV5-1
CDR3aa: CASSLIVNTEAFF

v_gene: TRBV9
CDR3aa: CASSTVDRAYGYTF

v_gene: TRBV11-2
CDR3aa: CASSLFPGLAGSNEQFF

v_gene: TRBV9
CDR3aa: CASSVAGTGNQPQHF

v_gene: TRBV2
CDR3aa: CASQRSEKDTQYF

v_gene: TRBV5-5
CDR3aa: CASSLEWQGGTTNEKLFF

v_gene: TRBV5-4
CDR3aa: CASSLLSEQFF

v_gene: TRBV28
CDR3aa: CASGGTNGDTIYF

v_gene: TRBV6-5
CDR3aa: CASSYRSGNTIYF

v_gene: TRBV19
CDR3aa: CASSIGGRTGELFF

v_gene: TRBV2
CDR3aa: CASRGLAGGLGEQYF

v_gene: TRBV7-8
CDR3aa: CASSLASSYEQYF

v_gene: TRBV13
CDR3aa: CASSLGRLAGQETQYF

v_gene: TRBV7-2
CDR3aa: CASSFTSGHTDTQYF

v_gene: TRBV7-9
CDR3aa: CASSIDRASYEQYF

v_gene: TRBV2
CDR3aa: CASSGLAGPYNEQFF

v_gene: TRBV30
CDR3aa: CAWMGQGFGIPETNEQFF

v_gene: TRBV12-2
CDR3aa: CASRLDRGFYEQYF

v_gene: TRBV4-1
CDR3aa: CASSGTGDRNQPQHF

v_gene: TRBV10-2
CDR3aa: CASSGLTGVWNTGELFF

v_gene: TRBV25-1
CDR3aa: CASSFGAPWDTQYF

v_gene: TRBV10-3
CDR3aa: CAISPGTGTSETQYF

v_gene: TRBV19
CDR3aa: CASSIERLAGAYRTAHNEQFF

v_gene: TRBV6-4
CDR3aa: CASTQDSYTGELFF

v_gene: TRBV7-6
CDR3aa: CASSLEGGQGTDTQYF

v_gene: TRBV5-1
CDR3aa: CASSSGQGVGGYTF

v_gene: TRBV10-2
CDR3aa: CASSEKVAGGGTYNEQFF